This T cell receptor (beta chain) was identified during a study of cytomegalovirus exposure and HLA in healthy donors. Study-level points and caveats: Association of a missense DCLRE1C variant with TCR beta V- and J-gene trimming was reported in a later analysis.

In its sample, this clone was seen once. What it binds is unknown. CDR3 size: 15 residues. CDR1 and CDR2 from the germline V gene are MNHEY and SVGAGI. V dropped 0 bases and J dropped 6 bases, with 9 bases sitting between them. With 60 Vbeta and 13 Jbeta primers, the PCR was carried out. Libraries were prepared by immunoSEQ multiplex PCR; TCRdb keeps only in-frame clonotypes and omits some of them. The repertoire includes some 160,000 clones, about 75% of them detected once, and about 1.7% sits in the top ten. Sequenced material: PBMCs. The genes are TRBV6-5 and TRBJ1-6; D might be TRBD1 (6 bases). This TCR was recovered from a woman aged 25 to 45 in good health and CMV-seronegative. The CDR3 sequence is CASSYSQGRNSPLHF. CDR3 coding DNA: TGTGCCAGCAGTTACTCGCAGGGGCGTAATTCACCCCTCCACTTT.